This T cell receptor beta chain was observed in a study of T cell responses to AZD1222 COVID-19 vaccine (dated by TCRdb to the early 2020s). Regarding the study in general: AZD1222 recipients with second doses at about 4 weeks or about 12 weeks were pooled, because spike-specific TCR depth and breadth did not differ between schedules. Enrollment into the trials was organized by age into subgroups of 18-55, 56-69 and 70-plus years, and those subgroups contained roughly 150, 30 and 60 TCR-sequenced participants, respectively. A total of under 250 trial participants underwent TCR sequencing, of whom some 200 had received two doses of AZD1222 and around 25 had received two doses of the MenACWY control vaccine. Findings and caveats that apply to the study as a whole: The 56-69-year group was small, and its depth increase did not reach significance, likely because of low power. Nearly half of unique spike-specific TCRs reportedly recognized epitopes outside regions mutated in the B.1.351 and B.1.1.7 variants. Only five or six AZD1222 recipients were SARS-CoV-2 seropositive at baseline, limiting conclusions about previously exposed vaccinees. Spike-specific TCR breadth and depth rose significantly after two AZD1222 doses compared with day 0 and with MenACWY recipients. The vaccine-associated CD4 TCRs covered the entire spike protein, and the dominant responses fell in regions 160-218 and 743-854. Most participants were white British and females outnumbered males, and the authors suggested that clonal diversity may have been underestimated. No day 14 peak-response samples were available, so repertoires were characterized only after the peak T cell response.

In light of the paper, this sample's time point label describes: baseline before first vaccination. Vaccinee samples were obtained from the UK trials COV001 and COV002, which included a single-blind randomized controlled phase 2/3 trial of AZD1222 (ChAdOx1 nCoV-19) in healthy adults. For TCRbeta chain sequencing, PBMC samples from trial participants were taken at day 0 and at day 28 after the second dose. This clone was observed once. The specificity of this receptor is unknown. No much larger clone is present one base from it, and per-base qualities are unavailable. The CDR3, from cysteine to phenylalanine, totals 13 residues. CDR3 DNA only is kept here, 39 bases in frame from base 1. V is pruned by 8 bases and J by 5 bases, leaving 6 bases of the junction without a gene match. CDR1 GTSNPN and CDR2 SVGIG were looked up in the germline V gene (reference sequence). The CDR3 regions of human TCRbeta chains were analyzed by immunosequencing. The original pipeline was this. TCRs in the repertoires were matched against a reference library of SARS-CoV-2-specific TCRs that had been generated with the MIRA antigen-specificity platform. Breadth meant the fraction of unique TCRs that were SARS-CoV-2-associated, whereas depth meant the fraction of total T cells that were SARS-CoV-2-associated. Each spike-specific TCR was assigned to its reactive spike region and to a CD4 or CD8 class using the MIRA data. Log10-transformed breadth and depth values were compared by one-way ANOVA with Sidak's multiple comparisons tests. TCRdb re-hosts the immuneACCESS table, in-frame sequences only. Its copies lack some clones; in the studies checked, an unresolved V gene accounts for under half of them, and the cause for the rest is not known. V and J calls and clone size follow that table, whereas D and trimming were derived from the DNA. The sample includes roughly 100,000 clones, with around nine tenths observed a single time. The ten largest clones take up roughly 22% of the sample.

The chain uses TRBV30 and TRBJ2-2, with TRBD2 identical over 9 junction bases. The input for sequencing was peripheral blood, taken on day 0 of AZD1222 vaccination. This clonotype originated in an adult in good health. For the CDR3, the sequence is CAGSGSGTGELFF. The nucleotides are TGTGCCGGTAGCGGGAGTGGTACCGGGGAGCTGTTTTTT. Extended through the reference TRBV30 and TRBJ2-2 proteins, this CDR3 yields the full variable domain: SQTIHQWPATLVQPVGSPLSLECTVEGTSNPNLYWYRQAAGRGLQLLFYSVGIGQISSEVPQNLSASRPQDRQFILSSKKLLLSDSGFYLCAGSGSGTGELFFGEGSRLTVL.